This T cell receptor (beta chain) comes out of a study of regulatory T cells in long-lasting Graves disease (dated by TCRdb to the early 2020s). For context, the study as a whole: Antithyroid drugs had been taken for less than 3 months by newly diagnosed Graves' disease patients. The study was conducted in China and was registered as a clinical trial. TCR sequencing covered some 13 persistent and some 20 newly diagnosed Graves' disease patients, some 35 samples in total. Patients with persistent Graves' disease were compared with patients with newly diagnosed Graves' disease using TCR sequencing and RNA sequencing of peripheral blood. General study outcomes and caveats: A larger number of public clonotypes was shared among persistent patients (approximately 2,600) than among newly diagnosed patients (over 850). TRBV28, TRBJ1-2 and TRBJ2-5 were preferentially used in persistent disease, while TRBV20-1 and TRBJ2-1 were favored in newly diagnosed disease. Lower TCR Shannon entropy and fewer highly expanded clones were observed in persistent Graves' disease patients than in newly diagnosed patients, which suggested clonal expansion. The small sample size was acknowledged by the authors as a limitation that may reduce accuracy. Sequencing and analysis were limited to the TCR beta chain. Peripheral blood alone was examined, since thyroid tissue, which constituted the primary lesion, could not be accessed.

This clonotype was seen a handful of times. Its antigen remains undetermined. Since a much larger clone is just one base distant, this may be a read error. The germline V gene (reference sequence) sets CDR1 to DFQATT and CDR2 to SNEGSKA. There are 15 amino acids in the CDR3, from cysteine to phenylalanine inclusive. CDR3 DNA only is kept here, 45 bases in frame from base 1. Read against the paper, the sample's time point label means: newly diagnosed GD, antithyroid drugs for less than 3 months. For both TCR sequencing and RNA sequencing, RNA was extracted from PBMCs in TRIzol. Graves' disease was diagnosed according to American Thyroid Association guidelines. Patients for the study were recruited at an endocrinology department in Xi'an, China. Each patient gave 7 to 9.5 milliliters of peripheral blood, collected in an EDTA anticoagulant tube. PBMCs were isolated by Ficoll Paque Plus density gradient separation without further T cell sorting. An Agilent 2100 Bioanalyzer and agarose gel were used to assess RNA quality, and a NanoDrop 2000 was used to measure RNA concentration.

Library preparation employed multiplex PCR. TCRdb records Illumina HiSeq 4000 as the sequencer. CDR3 regions were amplified by Arm-PCR with iRepertoire HTBI primers to construct TCR beta libraries. Before sequencing, the PCR products underwent gel purification. The study's own analysis went as follows. Across samples, about 63 TRBV and roughly 15 TRBJ segments were identified and used for gene usage analysis of CDR3 amino acid clonotypes. COPE and FqMerger were used to merge the filtered high-quality paired reads into contigs. Contigs were aligned with BLAST to IMGT TRBV, TRBD and TRBJ reference genes, and CDR3 was defined per IMGT. Highly expanded clones were defined as clonotypes with a frequency above 0.1%. Shannon entropy served as the measure of repertoire diversity, while the Gini coefficient captured V-J evenness. A clonotype found in more than one individual was treated as public. TCRdb reprocessed the public reads (quality trimming at Q25 with fastp, clone calling with MiXCR) and kept in-frame beta chains. Every CDR3 protein is listed once, alongside the most common genes and DNA of its rows. The V and J calls were not made by the authors but by TCRdb's processing. The sample profile shows 250,000 or so distinct CDR3 sequences; approximately 18% of them were found once. 12% to 15% of the sample lies in the top ten.

Another study also made use of these data, one on T cells in Graves' hyperthyroidism and ophthalmopathy. The other study reports the following: Graves' hyperthyroidism was defined as stable when no progression to ophthalmopathy occurred over 18 months of follow-up. The hyperthyroidism patients were between 18 and 65 years old and newly diagnosed, with a disease duration of less than 2 months. Patients with uncontrolled infections, other autoimmune diseases, pregnancy or lactation were excluded. Clinical symptoms, serum thyroxine and TRAb, thyroid ultrasound, and orbital computed tomography formed the basis for the diagnoses. The first round of RT-PCR for the TCR CDR3 was performed with the HTBI primer set and the Qiagen OneStep RT-PCR kit. Most expanded thyroid clonotypes (frequency above 0.001) were also detected in blood, a finding suggesting that blood repertoires may reflect thyroid immune responses. A 13 V-J signature model separated ophthalmopathy from stable hyperthyroidism, with approximately 87% sensitivity and 81.08% specificity in cross-validation and 80%/75% in testing. In validation, the model predicted progression to ophthalmopathy a median of about 6.8 months before onset, with approximately 70% sensitivity and just under 75% specificity. TCR V-J signatures able to tell the groups apart were searched for in a discovery cohort of 95 to 100 patients, of whom over 40 had Graves' ophthalmopathy and 57 had stable Graves' hyperthyroidism. Whether ophthalmopathy could be predicted prospectively was tested in an independent validation cohort made up of roughly 19 hyperthyroidism patients plus 17 patients who later progressed to ophthalmopathy. The 90 to 100 discovery patients were randomly divided into training and test sets at a 7:3 ratio. Thyroid tissue and blood T-cell repertoires from several Graves' hyperthyroidism patients were also compared in the study. After sampling, hyperthyroidism patients received methimazole starting at 30 mg daily, and ophthalmopathy patients received high-dose intravenous methylprednisolone. Libraries were constructed in a second round of multiplex PCR, after which size selection and purification were performed. Paired-end sequencing of the libraries was performed with 100 bp reads on an Illumina HiSeq2000. Raw data were processed with SOAPnuke, discarding reads with adapters, uncalled bases, mean Phred below 15, or no exact constant-primer or identifier match. COPE v1.2.5 was used to merge high-quality paired reads, and clonotypes were defined as unique nucleotide sequences. MiTCR v1.1 was used to align clonotypes to the IMGT TRBV, TRBD and TRBJ reference segments. Only V-J combinations with frequency above 0.0001, covering about 99% of repertoires, were analysed. The TCS score was defined as F50 (clonal expansion) divided by E x V (chaos), with BLOSUM62-based TCRdist calculated between CDR3 peptides within each V-J. Welch's t-statistics and random forest reduced 500 to 550 V-J features to fewer than 15, which were used in a naive Bayes classifier (R e1071). No statistical method was used to set the sample size in advance, and investigators knew the group allocation. TCR Vbeta CDR3 sequencing of roughly 140 peripheral blood samples (43 ophthalmopathy, 70 to 85 hyperthyroidism and some 17 progressor patients) is reported in the paper.

The sequenced sample was peripheral blood mononuclear cells (PBMCs), obtained at new diagnosis, from a patient treated with antithyroid drugs. This clonotype originated in a woman aged 25 to 39 with Graves disease. Donor details come from another sample of the same person, matched by shared clones. The rearrangement joined TRBV20-1 to TRBJ2-7; 9 of the junction bases match TRBD1. The nucleotide sequence reads as follows: TGCAGTGCCGATTCCCCGGGACAGGGCCCCTACGAGCAGCACTTC. This is translated as CSADSPGQGPYEQHF.